This TCR beta chain is from a study of regulatory dendritic cells for organ transplantation. Study in general: Regulatory dendritic cells came from monocytes given vitamin D3 and IL-10. Study-wide findings and caveats: Resting memory CD8+ T cells held the most alloreactive clonotypes. Naive CD4+ and CD8+ repertoires were highly diverse; memory CD8+ was most oligoclonal.

The CDR3 extends over 15 amino acids. CDR1 is MGHRA and CDR2 is YSYEKL in the germline V gene. V shed 1 base and J shed 2 bases, with 11 bases lying between them. This clone was counted a few times. Its target is not known. Repertoires were generated with immunoSEQ multiplex PCR, while TCRdb's copy carries only in-frame clones and drops some. This sample yields approximately 22,000 clones, of which 65% to 90% are seen a single time; under 0.3% belongs to the top ten. CFSE-labeled sorted T cells met regulatory or mature dendritic cells for 5 to 6 days. Naive CD45RA+ and memory CD45RO+ CD4+ or CD8+ T cells were FACS-sorted.

Sequenced: naive CD4+ T cells from blood cultured with dendritic cells. Subset here: CD45RA+ naive T cells. The chain carries TRBV4-1 and TRBJ2-5; the D gene is possibly TRBD2 (6 bases). The clonotype originates from a human donor in good health. The CDR3, as DNA: TGCGCCAGCAGCCAAGTCGGGAGCGGACAAGAGACCCAGTACTTC. Residues: CASSQVGSGQETQYF.